What follows are 5 T cell receptor beta chains derived from one specimen sequenced in a study of blood T cell repertoires in COVID-19. Sequencing used immunoSEQ multiplex PCR; TCRdb keeps in-frame clones, though not all of them. The sample lists approximately 300,000 clones; 85% were seen once. The sample consisted of PBMCs or T cells enriched from blood (not recorded which). The receptors here all came from a woman aged 25-40 years who had been exposed to COVID-19.

The chain joins TRBV11-2 to TRBJ1-3; D ambiguous. This CDR3 has 14 amino acids. Germline V gene sequence: CDR1 SGHAT, CDR2 FQNNGV. V was trimmed by 3 bases and J by 8 bases, leaving 14 bases between them. CDR3 DNA sequence: TGTGCCAGCAGCTTGTTCCCAGAGGAGGACACCATATATTTT. It translates to CASSLFPEEDTIYF.

The CDR3 nucleotides are TGTGCCAGCAGCCAAGACCTAGCGGTGAAGACCCAGTACTTC. It codes for CASSQDLAVKTQYF. The rearrangement joins TRBV14 to TRBJ2-5, with 7 bases fitting TRBD2. J gave up 6 bases and V 0 bases, and 4 bases lay outside the gene matches. The germline gives CDR1 SGHDN, CDR2 FVKESK. The CDR3 consists of 14 residues.

The chain combines TRBV28 with TRBJ1-4; 9 bases fit TRBD1. Germline CDR1 reads MDHEN; CDR2 reads SYDVKM. The junction had 6 bases not matched to a gene; V was cut back by 10 bases and J by 0 bases. This CDR3 contains 15 residues. CDR3 amino acids: CATEQGASTNEKLFF. Here the CDR3 DNA reads TGTGCCACGGAACAGGGGGCCTCAACTAATGAAAAACTGTTTTTT.

The V gene is TRBV5-1, the J gene TRBJ2-3; D is possibly TRBD1 (6 bases). Trimming shortened V by 4 bases and J by 5 bases, and 11 bases separated the two germline ends. This CDR3 comprises 13 residues. Per germline, CDR1 SGHRS and CDR2 YFSETQ. The CDR3 protein is CASSGRGGDTQYF. CDR3 nucleotides: TGCGCCAGCAGCGGGAGAGGGGGAGATACGCAGTATTTT.

Details on this clone: The same CDR3 also results from other DNA sequences found in this sample. The chain has TRBV28 and TRBJ1-2, with a weak D call TRBD1 (5 bases). Trimming stripped 6 bases from V and 4 bases from J, with 12 bases between. The length of the CDR3 is 13 residues. Germline V CDR1 and CDR2: MDHEN, SYDVKM. CDR3 sequence (DNA): TGTGCCAGCAGCCTCGGGACTGTCTATGGCTACACCTTC. It is translated as CASSLGTVYGYTF.